Sequencing of this T cell receptor beta chain was carried out in a study of human T cells and chemical hapten exposure. This clonotype has only a few counts. MiXCR was run by TCRdb on the RACE reads, yielding one entry per CDR3 protein. The sample lists over 55,000 distinct CDR3 sequences; around 10% were seen once. V lost 6 bases, J lost 6 bases, and 5 bases lay in between. Germline values: CDR1 SNHLY, CDR2 FYNNEI. This CDR3 is built from 10 residues. Time point defined: patch test 3, about 24 weeks after DPC sensitization. The treatment is: therapeutic diphenylcyclopropenone sensitization with weekly scalp DPC.

Sequenced here: whole blood, sampled in connection with sensitization to the hapten diphenylcyclopropenone (DPC). This clonotype was obtained from a woman in her 50s with alopecia areata. Some clones in this sample may be carry-over from other donors' samples. V is TRBV2 and J is TRBJ1-1; D gene ambiguous. CDR3 nucleotides: TGTGCCAGCAGAACGTCTGAAGCTTTCTTT. It encodes CASRTSEAFF.